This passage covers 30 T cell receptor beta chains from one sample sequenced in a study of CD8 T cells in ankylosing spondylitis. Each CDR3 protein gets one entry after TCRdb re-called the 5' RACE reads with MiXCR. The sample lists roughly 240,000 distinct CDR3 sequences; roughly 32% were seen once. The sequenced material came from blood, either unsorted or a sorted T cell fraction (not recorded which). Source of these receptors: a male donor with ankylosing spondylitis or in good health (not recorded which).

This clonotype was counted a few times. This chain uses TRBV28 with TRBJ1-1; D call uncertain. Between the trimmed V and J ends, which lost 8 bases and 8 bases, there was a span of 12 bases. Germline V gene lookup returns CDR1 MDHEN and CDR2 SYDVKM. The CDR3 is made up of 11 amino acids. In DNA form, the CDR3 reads TGTGCCAGCGCCCCGCGAGGAGAAGCTTTCTTT. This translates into CASAPRGEAFF.

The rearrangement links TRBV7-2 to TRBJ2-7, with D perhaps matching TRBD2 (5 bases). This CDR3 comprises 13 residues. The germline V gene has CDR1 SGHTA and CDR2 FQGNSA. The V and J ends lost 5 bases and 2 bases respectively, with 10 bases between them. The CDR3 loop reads CASSTSGPYEQYF. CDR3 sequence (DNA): TGTGCCAGCAGCACCAGCGGACCCTACGAGCAGTACTTC.

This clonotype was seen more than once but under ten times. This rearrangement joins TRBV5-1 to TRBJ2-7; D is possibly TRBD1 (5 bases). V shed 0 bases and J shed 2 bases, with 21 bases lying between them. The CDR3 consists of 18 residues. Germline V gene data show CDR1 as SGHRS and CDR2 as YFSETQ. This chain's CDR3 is CASSLAGRQTSGAYEQYF. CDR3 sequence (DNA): TGCGCCAGCAGCTTGGCAGGCAGACAGACCTCCGGTGCCTACGAGCAGTACTTC.

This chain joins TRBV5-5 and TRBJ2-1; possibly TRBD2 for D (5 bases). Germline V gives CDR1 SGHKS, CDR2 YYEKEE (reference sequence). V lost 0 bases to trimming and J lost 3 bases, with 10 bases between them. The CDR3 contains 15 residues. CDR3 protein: CASSLERGNYNEQFF. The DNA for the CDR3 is TGTGCCAGCAGCTTGGAACGGGGAAACTACAATGAGCAGTTCTTC.

CDR3 sequence (DNA): TGTGCCAGCAGCCCAGTAATCCAAGAGCAGTTCTTC. Its translation: CASSPVIQEQFF. The chain carries TRBV2 and TRBJ2-1; D gene uncertain. This CDR3 has 12 amino acids. The V and J ends lost 6 bases and 10 bases respectively, with 13 bases between them. Per the germline V gene, CDR1 is SNHLY and CDR2 is FYNNEI.

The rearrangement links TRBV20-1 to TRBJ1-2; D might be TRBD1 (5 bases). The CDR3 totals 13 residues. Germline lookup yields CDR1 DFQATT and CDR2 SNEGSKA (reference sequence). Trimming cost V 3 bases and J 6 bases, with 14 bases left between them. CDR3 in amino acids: CSARGQVLDGYTF. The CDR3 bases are TGCAGTGCTAGGGGGCAGGTTCTGGATGGCTACACCTTC.

This chain's CDR3 is CASGLTAGDTQYF. The CDR3 nucleotides read TGTGCTAGTGGTCTAACTGCAGGAGATACGCAGTATTTT. This sequence joins TRBV12-5 and TRBJ2-3, with D unclear. V lost 5 bases and J lost 5, with 11 bases in between. Germline V lookup: CDR1 LGHNT, CDR2 FRNRAP. The CDR3 is 13 residues long.

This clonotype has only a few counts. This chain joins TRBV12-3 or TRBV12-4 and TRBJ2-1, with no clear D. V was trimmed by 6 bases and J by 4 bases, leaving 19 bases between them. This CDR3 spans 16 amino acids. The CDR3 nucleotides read TGTGCCAGCAGCCAATCCCCCGGGTTCGGTTACAATGAGCAGTTCTTC. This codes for CASSQSPGFGYNEQFF.

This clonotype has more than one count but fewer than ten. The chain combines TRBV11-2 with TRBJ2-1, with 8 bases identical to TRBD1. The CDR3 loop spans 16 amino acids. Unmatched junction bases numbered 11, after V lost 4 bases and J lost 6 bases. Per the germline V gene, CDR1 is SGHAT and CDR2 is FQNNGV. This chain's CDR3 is CASSSPRGPGGNEQFF. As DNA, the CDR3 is TGTGCCAGCAGCTCCCCCAGGGGGCCCGGCGGCAATGAGCAGTTCTTC.

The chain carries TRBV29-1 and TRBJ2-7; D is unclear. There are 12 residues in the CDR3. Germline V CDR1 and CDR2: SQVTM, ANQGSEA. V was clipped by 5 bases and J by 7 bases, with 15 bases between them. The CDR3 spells CSVLEANWEQYF. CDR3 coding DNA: TGCAGCGTTCTAGAAGCGAACTGGGAGCAGTACTTC.

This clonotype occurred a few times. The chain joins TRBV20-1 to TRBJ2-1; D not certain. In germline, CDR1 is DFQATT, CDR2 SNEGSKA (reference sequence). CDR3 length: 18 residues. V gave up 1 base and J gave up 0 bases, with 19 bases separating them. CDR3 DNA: TGCAGTGCTAGAGCCGTTCTCCCCTTCCTAAGCTCCTACAATGAGCAGTTCTTC. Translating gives CSARAVLPFLSSYNEQFF.

Here the CDR3 reads CASSALLASSTDTQYF. CDR3 sequence (DNA): TGTGCCAGTAGTGCTCTACTAGCTTCGAGCACAGATACGCAGTATTTT. The rearrangement joins TRBV19 to TRBJ2-3, with a weak D call TRBD2 (6 bases). Germline-derived CDR1 and CDR2 are LNHDA and SQIVND (reference sequence). V was shortened by 5 bases and J by 0 bases, with 15 bases between the two germline ends. The CDR3 is 16 residues long.

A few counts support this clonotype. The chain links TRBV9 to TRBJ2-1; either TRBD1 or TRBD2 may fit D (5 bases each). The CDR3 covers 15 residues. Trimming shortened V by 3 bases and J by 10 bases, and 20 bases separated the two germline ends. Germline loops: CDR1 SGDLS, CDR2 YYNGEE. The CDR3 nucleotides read TGTGCCAGCAGCGCGCAAGTGGGGACGTTGGAGGAGCAGTTCTTC. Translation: CASSAQVGTLEEQFF.

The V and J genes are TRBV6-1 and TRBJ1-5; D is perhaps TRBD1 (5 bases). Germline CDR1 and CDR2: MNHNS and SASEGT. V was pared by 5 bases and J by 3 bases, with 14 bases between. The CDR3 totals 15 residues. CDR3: CASSITKQVNQPQHF. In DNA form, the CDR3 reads TGTGCCAGCAGTATAACGAAACAGGTCAATCAGCCCCAGCATTTT.

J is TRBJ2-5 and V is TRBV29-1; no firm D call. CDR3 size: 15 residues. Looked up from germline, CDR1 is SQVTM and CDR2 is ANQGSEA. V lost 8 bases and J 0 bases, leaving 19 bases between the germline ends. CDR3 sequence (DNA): TGCAGCATCCACGGGCTCACCTCTTACCAAGAGACCCAGTACTTC. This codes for CSIHGLTSYQETQYF.

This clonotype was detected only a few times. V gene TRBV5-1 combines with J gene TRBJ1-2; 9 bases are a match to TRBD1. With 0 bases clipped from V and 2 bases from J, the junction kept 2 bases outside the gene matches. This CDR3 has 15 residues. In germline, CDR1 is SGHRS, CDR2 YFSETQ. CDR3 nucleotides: TGCGCCAGCAGCTTGGAAGGGACAGGGAACTATGGCTACACCTTC. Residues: CASSLEGTGNYGYTF.

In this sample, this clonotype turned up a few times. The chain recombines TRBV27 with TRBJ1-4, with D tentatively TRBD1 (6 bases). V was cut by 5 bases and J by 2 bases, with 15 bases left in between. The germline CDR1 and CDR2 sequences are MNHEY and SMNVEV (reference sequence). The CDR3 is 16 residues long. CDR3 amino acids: CASSVTGSGTNEKLFF. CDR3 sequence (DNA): TGTGCCAGCAGTGTTACAGGGAGTGGGACTAATGAAAAACTGTTTTTT.

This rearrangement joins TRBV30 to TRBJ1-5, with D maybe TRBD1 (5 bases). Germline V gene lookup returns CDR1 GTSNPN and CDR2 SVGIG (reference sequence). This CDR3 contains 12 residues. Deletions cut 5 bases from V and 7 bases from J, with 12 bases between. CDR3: CAWAGFGQPQHF. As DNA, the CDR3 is TGTGCCTGGGCAGGGTTTGGGCAGCCCCAGCATTTT. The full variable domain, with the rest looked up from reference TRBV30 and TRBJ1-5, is SQTIHQWPATLVQPVGSPLSLECTVEGTSNPNLYWYRQAAGRGLQLLFYSVGIGQISSEVPQNLSASRPQDRQFILSSKKLLLSDSGFYLCAWAGFGQPQHFGDGTRLSIL.

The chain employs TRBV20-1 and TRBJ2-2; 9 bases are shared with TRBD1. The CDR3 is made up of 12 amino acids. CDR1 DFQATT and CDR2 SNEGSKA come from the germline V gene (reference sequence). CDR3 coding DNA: TGCAGGGGACAGGGAAACACCGGGGAGCTGTTTTTT. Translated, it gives CRGQGNTGELFF.

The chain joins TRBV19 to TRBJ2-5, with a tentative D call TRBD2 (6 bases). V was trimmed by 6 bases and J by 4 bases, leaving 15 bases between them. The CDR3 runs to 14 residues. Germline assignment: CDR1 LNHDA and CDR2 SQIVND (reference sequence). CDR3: CASSPSGVRETQYF. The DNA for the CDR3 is TGTGCCAGTAGCCCCTCGGGGGTACGAGAGACCCAGTACTTC.

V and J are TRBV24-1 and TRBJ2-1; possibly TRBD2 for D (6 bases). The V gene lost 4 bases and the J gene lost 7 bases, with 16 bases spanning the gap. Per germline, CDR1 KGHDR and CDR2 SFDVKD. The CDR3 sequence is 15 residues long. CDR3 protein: CATSDPRGGWNEQFF. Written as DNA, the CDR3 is TGTGCCACCAGTGACCCCCGCGGAGGGTGGAATGAGCAGTTCTTC.

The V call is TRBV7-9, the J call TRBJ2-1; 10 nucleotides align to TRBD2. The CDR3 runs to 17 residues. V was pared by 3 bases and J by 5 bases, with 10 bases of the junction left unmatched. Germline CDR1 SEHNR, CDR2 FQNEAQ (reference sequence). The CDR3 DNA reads TGTGCCAGCAGCTTCAAATCAGTAGCGGGGGGAAACAATGAGCAGTTCTTC. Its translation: CASSFKSVAGGNNEQFF.

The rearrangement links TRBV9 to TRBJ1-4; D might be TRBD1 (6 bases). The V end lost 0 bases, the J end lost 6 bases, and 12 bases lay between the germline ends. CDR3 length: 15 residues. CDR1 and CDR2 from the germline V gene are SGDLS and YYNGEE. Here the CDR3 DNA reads TGTGCCAGCAGCGTAGTGGGGGCGCCGGATGAAAAACTGTTTTTT. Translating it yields CASSVVGAPDEKLFF.

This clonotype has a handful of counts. In DNA, the CDR3 is TGCAGTCCCTGGGGCGGGGGGCCGACAGATACGCAGTATTTT. Translation: CSPWGGGPTDTQYF. J is TRBJ2-3 and V is TRBV20-1; 8 nucleotides agree with TRBD2. This CDR3 is built from 14 residues. From germline, CDR1 is DFQATT and CDR2 SNEGSKA (reference sequence). V lost 8 bases to trimming and J lost 3 bases; unmatched junction nucleotides: 10.

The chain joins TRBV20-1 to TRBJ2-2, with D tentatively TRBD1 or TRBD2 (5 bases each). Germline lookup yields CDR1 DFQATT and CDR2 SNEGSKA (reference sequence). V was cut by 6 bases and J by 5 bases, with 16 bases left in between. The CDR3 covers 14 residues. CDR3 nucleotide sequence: TGCAGTGCAGTTGGGACCGCCAAGACCGGGGAGCTGTTTTTT. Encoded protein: CSAVGTAKTGELFF.

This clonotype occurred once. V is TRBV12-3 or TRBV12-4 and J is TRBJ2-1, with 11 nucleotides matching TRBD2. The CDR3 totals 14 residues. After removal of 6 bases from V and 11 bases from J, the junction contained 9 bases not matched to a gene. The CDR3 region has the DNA TGTGCCAGCAGCCCGGGTCTAGCGGGGGGCCAGCAGTTCTTC. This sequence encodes CASSPGLAGGQQFF.

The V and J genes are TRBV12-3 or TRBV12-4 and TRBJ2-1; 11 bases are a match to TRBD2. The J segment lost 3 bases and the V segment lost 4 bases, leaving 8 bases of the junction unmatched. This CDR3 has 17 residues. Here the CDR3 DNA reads TGTGCCAGCAGTTCTCGACCGGGACTAGCGGTCTACAATGAGCAGTTCTTC. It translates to CASSSRPGLAVYNEQFF.

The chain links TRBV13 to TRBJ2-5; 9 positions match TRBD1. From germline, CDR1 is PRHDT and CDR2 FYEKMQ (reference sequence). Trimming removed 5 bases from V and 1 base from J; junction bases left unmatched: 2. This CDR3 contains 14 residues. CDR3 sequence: CASSPTGGQETQYF. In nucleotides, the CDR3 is TGTGCCAGCAGCCCGACAGGGGGCCAAGAGACCCAGTACTTC.

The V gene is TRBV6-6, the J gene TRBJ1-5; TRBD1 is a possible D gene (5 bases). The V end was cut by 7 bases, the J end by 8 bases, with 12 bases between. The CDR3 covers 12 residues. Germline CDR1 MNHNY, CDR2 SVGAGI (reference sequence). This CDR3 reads CASTIGGEPQHF. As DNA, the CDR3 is TGTGCCAGCACCATCGGGGGGGAGCCCCAGCATTTT.

The CDR3: CARGGVEHDTQYF. CDR3 sequence (DNA): TGTGCCCGAGGTGGGGTAGAACACGATACGCAGTATTTT. V and J are TRBV27 and TRBJ2-3; D gene unclear. The V end lost 11 bases, the J end lost 6 bases, and 18 bases lay between the germline ends. This CDR3 region has 13 residues. Per germline, CDR1 MNHEY and CDR2 SMNVEV (reference sequence).